A single sample is the source of the 14 T cell receptor beta chains below, sequenced in a study of cytomegalovirus exposure and HLA in healthy donors. PCR used 60 Vbeta primers and 13 Jbeta primers. The method was immunoSEQ multiplex PCR; TCRdb's version includes in-frame clones alone and lacks a portion of them. Among about 160,000 clones listed, roughly 77% were seen once. The material sequenced was PBMCs. These receptors were obtained from a woman aged 18-35 years in good health and CMV-seronegative.

This clone appeared a single time. This chain joins TRBV18 and TRBJ1-5, with a weak D call TRBD1 (6 bases). This CDR3 has 14 amino acids. The germline V gene encodes CDR1 KGHSH and CDR2 LQKENI. V shed 3 bases and J shed 10 bases, with 16 bases lying between them. The CDR3 sequence is CASSPMSGDTPQHF. CDR3 in DNA: TGTGCCAGCTCACCGATGTCAGGGGACACTCCCCAGCATTTT.

This rearrangement joins TRBV5-6 to TRBJ2-7; no clear D gene. This CDR3 spans 14 amino acids. Germline assignment: CDR1 SGHDT and CDR2 YYEEEE. V was pared by 1 base and J by 0 bases, with 8 bases between. This CDR3 reads CASSLYGSSYEQYF. Written as DNA, the CDR3 is TGTGCCAGCAGCTTGTACGGTAGCTCCTACGAGCAGTACTTC.

The chain carries TRBV27 and TRBJ1-4; 7 nucleotides align to TRBD1. This CDR3 region has 16 residues. CDR1 is MNHEY and CDR2 is SMNVEV in the germline V gene (reference sequence). V lost 5 bases and J lost 0; bases outside the gene matches: 6. The CDR3 DNA is TGTGCCAGCAGTGCCCAAACAGGGGCAACTAATGAAAAACTGTTTTTT. It is translated as CASSAQTGATNEKLFF.

J is TRBJ2-7 and V is TRBV7-3; D remains unclear. Germline values: CDR1 SGHTA, CDR2 FQGTGA. The V gene lost 2 bases and the J gene lost 0 bases, with 8 bases spanning the gap. CDR3 size: 14 residues. The CDR3 here is CASSLHSNSYEQYF. CDR3 DNA sequence: TGTGCCAGCAGCTTACACAGTAACTCCTACGAGCAGTACTTC. The full variable domain, completed using reference TRBV7-3 and TRBJ2-7, is GAGVSQTPSNKVTEKGKYVELRCDPISGHTALYWYRQSLGQGPEFLIYFQGTGAADDSGLPNDRFFAVRPEGSVSTLKIQRTERGDSAVYLCASSLHSNSYEQYFGPGTRLTVT.

The DNA for the CDR3 is TGTGCCTGCGGTCCCGAGGAGACCATATATTTT. Its protein is CACGPEETIYF. The gene calls are TRBV6-1 and TRBJ1-3; D unresolved. Germline V gene data show CDR1 as MNHNS and CDR2 as SASEGT. The CDR3 has 11 amino acids. With 11 bases removed from V and 10 bases from J, the gap between germline ends came to 15 bases.

The gene calls are TRBV6-1 and TRBJ1-5, with TRBD1 identical over 8 bases. The V segment lost 2 bases and the J segment 2 bases; nucleotides outside the gene matches: 5. CDR3 length: 16 amino acids. Looked up from germline, CDR1 is MNHNS and CDR2 is SASEGT. The DNA for the CDR3 is TGTGCCAGCAGTGAACGGGCAGGGGGCGGCAATCAGCCCCAGCATTTT. Translated: CASSERAGGGNQPQHF.

This sequence joins TRBV13 and TRBJ2-5, with 9 bases that match TRBD2. Germline CDR1 is PRHDT and CDR2 is FYEKMQ (reference sequence). The CDR3 is 16 amino acids. After removal of 8 bases from V and 4 bases from J, the junction contained 14 bases not matched to a gene. DNA for the CDR3: TGTGCCAGCGGCCGAGGTAGCGGGAGTTATGGAGAGACCCAGTACTTC. This codes for CASGRGSGSYGETQYF.

The chain combines TRBV15 with TRBJ2-4, with D possibly being TRBD2 (7 bases). Trimming stripped 5 bases from V and 8 bases from J, with 13 bases between. CDR3 length: 13 amino acids. Germline values: CDR1 LNHNV, CDR2 YYDKDF (reference sequence). This chain's CDR3 is CATSEEGGDIQYF. CDR3 nucleotide sequence: TGTGCCACCAGCGAAGAGGGGGGGGACATTCAGTACTTC.

The chain has TRBV7-3 and TRBJ1-1; possible D gene TRBD1, 6 bases. This CDR3 spans 15 amino acids. Trimming cost V 5 bases and J 6 bases, with 19 bases left between them. CDR1 SGHTA and CDR2 FQGTGA come from the germline V gene. The chain's CDR3 is CASSLGGPGAAEAFF. The CDR3 DNA is TGTGCCAGCAGCCTAGGTGGGCCAGGGGCGGCTGAAGCTTTCTTT. Combining the CDR3 with reference TRBV7-3 and TRBJ1-1 gives the whole variable domain GAGVSQTPSNKVTEKGKYVELRCDPISGHTALYWYRQSLGQGPEFLIYFQGTGAADDSGLPNDRFFAVRPEGSVSTLKIQRTERGDSAVYLCASSLGGPGAAEAFFGQGTRLTVV.

The J gene is TRBJ2-7, the V gene TRBV5-6, with TRBD2 identical over 9 bases. In germline, CDR1 is SGHDT, CDR2 YYEEEE. With 0 bases clipped from V and 0 bases from J, the junction kept 4 bases outside the gene matches. CDR3 length: 16 amino acids. CDR3 DNA: TGTGCCAGCAGCTTGGGGGCGGGAGGGTTCTCCTACGAGCAGTACTTC. It specifies CASSLGAGGFSYEQYF.

Here the CDR3 reads CASSLGPAGAPYEQYF. DNA for the CDR3: TGTGCCAGCAGCTTGGGCCCTGCGGGAGCTCCCTACGAGCAGTACTTC. The V and J genes are TRBV7-8 and TRBJ2-7, with 7 bases lining up with TRBD2. CDR1 and CDR2 from the germline V gene are SGHVS and FQNEAQ. With 3 bases clipped from V and 2 bases from J, the junction kept 10 bases outside the gene matches. This CDR3 comprises 16 residues.

The chain joins TRBV13 to TRBJ1-2; 7 bases match TRBD1. V lost 5 bases, J lost 1 base, and 4 bases stayed unmatched. The CDR3 has 14 amino acids. Germline V CDR1 and CDR2: PRHDT, FYEKMQ (reference sequence). The CDR3 DNA sequence: TGTGCCAGCAGCAGGGGACAGCTTAACTATGGCTACACCTTC. Its protein is CASSRGQLNYGYTF.

V is TRBV2 and J is TRBJ1-1; D is undetermined. CDR1 is SNHLY, CDR2 FYNNEI, per germline. The V end was cut by 9 bases, the J end by 0 bases, with 11 bases between. The CDR3 has 13 amino acids. Written as DNA, the CDR3 is TGTGCCAGAGCACGTACCCTGAACACTGAAGCTTTCTTT. Its translation is CARARTLNTEAFF.

The chain uses TRBV9 and TRBJ1-1, with unresolved D. CDR1 is SGDLS, CDR2 YYNGEE, per germline. This CDR3 has 15 residues. The ends were cut back, 2 bases at V and 1 base at J, with 12 bases in the middle. CDR3 loop: CASSVKPGRNTEAFF. CDR3 nucleotides: TGTGCCAGCAGCGTTAAACCGGGAAGGAACACTGAAGCTTTCTTT.